The entry below describes one T cell receptor beta chain. Its recognized antigen is unknown. Per-base quality was not reported, and no clone a single base away is much larger than it. PBMCs were isolated by Ficoll-Paque density gradient centrifugation. A distance of 12 bases separates the germline ends of V and J, which lose 3 bases and 5 bases respectively. CDR1 and CDR2, per the germline V gene, are SGHTA and FQGTGA. The CDR3 runs 14 residues from the cysteine to the phenylalanine. This entry keeps only the CDR3 DNA: 42 bases, framed from base 1. The sample belongs to a study of T-cell memory formation after mild COVID-19 (dated by TCRdb to the early 2020s). Looking at the study overall: TCR sequence clusters from the two donors were found to be largely donor specific. T-cell clones expanding and contracting after mild COVID-19 in two donors were tracked by longitudinal TCRalpha and TCRbeta repertoire sequencing. Two young, previously healthy adult volunteers made up the cohort, one male and one female. Broader findings and caveats from the paper: SARS-CoV-2 specificity was not confirmed for the second-wave clones peaking on day 37. Only a couple of mild cases were covered in the study, and larger cohorts including severe cases with pre-infection samples were considered necessary. The detection of some responding clones in pre-infection memory suggests that pre-existing cross-reactive memory T cells joined the SARS-CoV-2 response. Contracting CD4+ clones turned up mainly in the CM and EM memory subsets, whereas EMRA was where CD8+ clones were enriched. Clones that contracted from day 15 to 85 showed balanced CD4/CD8 phenotypes, whereas a second wave of clones that expanded from day 15 to 37 leaned towards CD4+.

Sequencing instrument: Illumina NovaSeq 6000. TCRalpha and TCRbeta cDNA libraries were constructed by 5'RACE with constant-segment primers, with sample barcodes and unique molecular identifiers being introduced. Trizol reagent was used to extract RNA from every sample. Libraries were amplified in two PCR steps, with a second sample barcode and Illumina TruSeq adapters added in the second step. The libraries were sequenced on an Illumina NovaSeq using 2 x 150 bp paired-end reads. Turning to the authors' computational methods: Reads were demultiplexed and collapsed into UMI-guided consensus sequences with migec v1.2.7. Using mixcr v2.1.11, UMI consensuses were aligned to TRA and TRB V and J templates and then assembled into clonotypes. Clonotypes were classified as expanded or contracted when called significant by both edgeR and NoisET, with noise models trained on biological replicates. For edgeR calls, a false discovery rate-adjusted p below 0.01 and a log2 fold-change threshold of 1 were applied. PCA with hierarchical clustering of max-normalized trajectories of the 1000 most abundant clonotypes was used as exploratory dynamics analysis. Each responding clone was given a CD4 or CD8 phenotype based on the CD4+ and CD8+ repertoires, which had been sequenced separately. The public reads were reanalyzed by TCRdb: fastp trimming at Q25, MiXCR alignment, in-frame beta chains only. Merged by CDR3 protein, the rows form single entries marked with the most common genes and DNA. The authors' filters were not applied to this entry. Present in this sample are about 400,000 distinct CDR3 sequences, 15% to 20% of which were seen just once. The ten largest account for approximately 21% of the sample.

The sample consisted of PBMCs or a T cell subset sorted from them (not recorded which). The origin of this receptor is a man younger than 35 who had mild COVID-19 (a few samples of this study predate the infection). The sample titles of this study are shuffled in the database, so cell type and time point are left out; the donor was told from shared clones. This chain joins TRBV7-3 to TRBJ2-3, with the D call perhaps TRBD1 or TRBD2, as 6 bases match in each case. The sequenced DNA is TGTGCCAGCAGCTTTTCGGGGGCGGTAGATACGCAGTATTTT. Its translation is CASSFSGAVDTQYF.